This record concerns one TCR beta chain sequence. The data belong to a study of blood T cell repertoires in COVID-19. The overall study: Spain, Italy and the United States supplied samples that represented acute and convalescent COVID-19. PBMCs, B-cell-depleted T cells, or T cells provided the cDNA or gDNA that made up the material.

As processed by the authors: Amplification with reference gene primers provided the estimates of nucleated cell counts. Sequencing was performed with immunoSEQ multiplex PCR; in TCRdb, only in-frame clones are kept and a portion is missing. D and trimming were read from the DNA, whereas the V and J calls and clone size are those reported in that table. The data contain approximately 160,000 clones, 80% to 90% of them seen just once; the ten biggest clones take up roughly 4%. The germline V gene has CDR1 MGHRA and CDR2 YSYEKL. The CDR3 has 16 amino acids. The ends lost 0 bases at V and 3 bases at J; junction bases unmatched: 4.

The sample comprised peripheral blood. The receptor was derived from a woman in her 70s with acute or convalescent COVID-19. The chain links TRBV4-1 to TRBJ1-3; 8 bases line up with TRBD1. The CDR3 protein is CASSQEQGGLGNTIYF. As DNA, the CDR3 is TGCGCCAGCAGCCAAGAACAGGGGGGTCTTGGAAACACCATATATTTT.